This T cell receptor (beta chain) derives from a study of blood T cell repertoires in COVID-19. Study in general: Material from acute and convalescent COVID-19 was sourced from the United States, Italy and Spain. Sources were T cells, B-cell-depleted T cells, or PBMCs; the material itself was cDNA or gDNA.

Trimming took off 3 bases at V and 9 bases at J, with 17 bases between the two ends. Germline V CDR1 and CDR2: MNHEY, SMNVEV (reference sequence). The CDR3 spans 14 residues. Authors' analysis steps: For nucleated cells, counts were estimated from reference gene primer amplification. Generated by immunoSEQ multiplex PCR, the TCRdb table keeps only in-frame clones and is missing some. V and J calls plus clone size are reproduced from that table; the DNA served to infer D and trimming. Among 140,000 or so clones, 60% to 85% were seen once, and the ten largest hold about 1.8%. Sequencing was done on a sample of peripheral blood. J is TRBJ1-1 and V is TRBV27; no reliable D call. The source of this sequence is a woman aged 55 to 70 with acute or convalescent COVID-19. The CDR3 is CASSFRAEGGKAFF. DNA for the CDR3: TGTGCCAGCAGTTTTCGGGCCGAGGGAGGGAAAGCTTTCTTT.